These 28 T cell receptor beta chains originate from one sample sequenced in a study of circulating and synovial CD4+ cells in juvenile arthritis. Libraries were prepared by immunoSEQ multiplex PCR; TCRdb keeps only in-frame clonotypes and omits some of them. The sample has around 31,000 clones; less than 97% are singletons. The sample consisted of CD4+ T cells from blood. The receptors here all came from a human donor with juvenile idiopathic arthritis.

The chain has TRBV18 and TRBJ1-2; D uncertain. V lost 2 bases and J 8 bases, leaving 27 bases between the germline ends. CDR3 size: 18 residues. In germline, CDR1 is KGHSH, CDR2 LQKENI. The CDR3 DNA follows: TGTGCCAGCTCACCAAACCCGGCAAGGCGGGGAGATTCACAAGGCTACACCTTC. Translated, it gives CASSPNPARRGDSQGYTF.

This clone occurred once. The CDR3 bases are TGTGCCAGCAGTGAAGTTTTCCCCGGACAGGGGTCTATTGGCTACACCTTC. Protein product: CASSEVFPGQGSIGYTF. The rearrangement links TRBV6-1 to TRBJ1-2; 9 bases align to TRBD1. Germline values: CDR1 MNHNS, CDR2 SASEGT. This CDR3 contains 17 residues. Trimming cost V 1 base and J 7 bases; bases outside gene matches: 13.

V and J are TRBV5-1 and TRBJ1-2; TRBD1 might be the D (6 bases). Germline-derived CDR1 and CDR2 are SGHRS and YFSETQ. CDR3 size: 15 residues. V lost 4 bases, J lost 7 bases, and 20 bases lay in between. This CDR3 is CASSPGQLGRIGYTF. As DNA, the CDR3 is TGCGCCAGCAGCCCAGGACAGTTGGGCCGTATTGGCTACACCTTC.

The chain employs TRBV4-1 and TRBJ1-1, with D possibly matching TRBD1 (5 bases). The V gene's germline CDR1 is MGHRA and CDR2 YSYEKL. V lost 1 base to trimming and J lost 13 bases, with 13 bases between them. This CDR3 has 12 amino acids. The CDR3 spells CASSQGGREVFF. The CDR3 nucleotides read TGCGCCAGCAGCCAAGGGGGCAGGGAGGTTTTCTTT.

The chain employs TRBV19 and TRBJ2-3; 8 positions match TRBD1. Germline assignment: CDR1 LNHDA and CDR2 SQIVND (reference sequence). V lost 8 bases and J lost 3; bases outside the gene matches: 13. The CDR3 is 16 amino acids. The CDR3: CASRPGQGWKTDTQYF. The CDR3 coding sequence is TGTGCCAGTCGCCCTGGACAGGGATGGAAAACAGATACGCAGTATTTT.

The chain joins TRBV19 to TRBJ1-2; weak D call: TRBD1 (6 bases). Trimming stripped 7 bases from V and 1 base from J, with 7 bases between. The CDR3 has 12 residues. The germline V gene has CDR1 LNHDA and CDR2 SQIVND (reference sequence). The CDR3 region is CASTGDNYGYTF. CDR3 sequence (DNA): TGTGCCAGTACAGGGGATAACTATGGCTACACCTTC.

The rearrangement uses TRBV6-5 and TRBJ1-1, with a tentative D call TRBD1 (5 bases). Trimming shortened V by 0 bases and J by 5 bases, and 13 bases separated the two germline ends. Germline CDR1 is MNHEY and CDR2 is SVGAGI. This CDR3 contains 15 residues. This CDR3 is CASSYSGRGRTEAFF. In nucleotides, the CDR3 is TGTGCCAGCAGTTACTCGGGGAGGGGAAGGACTGAAGCTTTCTTT.

The V call is TRBV7-3, the J call TRBJ2-2, with 7 bases fitting TRBD2. Per germline, CDR1 SGHTA and CDR2 FQGTGA. There are 17 residues in the CDR3. The V segment lost 5 bases and the J segment 1 base; nucleotides outside the gene matches: 10. The CDR3 protein is CASSPQGGSRNTGELFF. Here the CDR3 DNA reads TGTGCCAGCAGCCCCCAGGGCGGGAGCCGGAACACCGGGGAGCTGTTTTTT. The whole variable domain, remainder taken from reference TRBV7-3 and TRBJ2-2, is GAGVSQTPSNKVTEKGKYVELRCDPISGHTALYWYRQSLGQGPEFLIYFQGTGAADDSGLPNDRFFAVRPEGSVSTLKIQRTERGDSAVYLCASSPQGGSRNTGELFFGEGSRLTVL.

CDR3 nucleotide sequence: TGCAGCGTCGAGGGACTAGCGGGACGTGGAACGGGCAATGAGCAGTTCTTC. It encodes CSVEGLAGRGTGNEQFF. The chain is built from TRBV29-1 and TRBJ2-1; 13 bases agree with TRBD2. Germline V lookup: CDR1 SQVTM, CDR2 ANQGSEA. V was clipped by 6 bases and J by 6 bases; unmatched bases: 14. This CDR3 spans 17 amino acids.

The genes are TRBV5-1 and TRBJ1-1; 7 bases fit TRBD1. Germline-derived CDR1 and CDR2 are SGHRS and YFSETQ. The CDR3 length is 14 residues. V was clipped by 4 bases and J by 5 bases; unmatched bases: 8. The CDR3 loop is CASSLLGQATEAFF. The CDR3 bases are TGCGCCAGCAGCCTTCTCGGACAGGCTACTGAAGCTTTCTTT.

V usage is TRBV2 and J usage is TRBJ2-3; 8 bases fit TRBD1. Unmatched junction bases numbered 4, after V lost 4 bases and J lost 1 base. This CDR3 has 15 residues. Per the germline V gene, CDR1 is SNHLY and CDR2 is FYNNEI. The CDR3 sequence: CASSGAGGGTDTQYF. CDR3 coding DNA: TGTGCCAGCAGTGGAGCAGGGGGCGGCACAGATACGCAGTATTTT. Together with reference TRBV2 and TRBJ2-3, the CDR3 gives the full variable domain: EPEVTQTPSHQVTQMGQEVILRCVPISNHLYFYWYRQILGQKVEFLVSFYNNEISEKSEIFDDQFSVERPDGSNFTLKIRSTKLEDSAMYFCASSGAGGGTDTQYFGPGTRLTVL.

The count of this clone is one. The chain employs TRBV7-6 and TRBJ2-7, with 7 bases fitting TRBD1. Trimming cost V 4 bases and J 3 bases; bases outside gene matches: 12. The CDR3 totals 16 residues. The germline V gene encodes CDR1 SGHVS and CDR2 FNYEAQ. CDR3 DNA sequence: TGTGCCAGCAGCTCGCCCAATCGACAGGGTAGCTACGAGCAGTACTTC. It specifies CASSSPNRQGSYEQYF.

The V and J genes are TRBV7-9 and TRBJ1-1; D not resolved. The V end was cut by 5 bases, the J end by 0 bases, with 25 bases between. Germline loops: CDR1 SEHNR, CDR2 FQNEAQ (reference sequence). The CDR3 totals 19 residues. The CDR3: CASSPIPFARPLMNTEAFF. The CDR3 DNA sequence: TGTGCCAGCAGCCCCATCCCCTTCGCCAGGCCGCTTATGAACACTGAAGCTTTCTTT.

This chain links TRBV7-9 with TRBJ2-1; 9 bases align to TRBD2. The V and J ends lost 0 bases and 8 bases, in that order; junction bases with no gene match: 11. CDR1 is SEHNR and CDR2 is FQNEAQ in the germline V gene (reference sequence). The CDR3 has 17 amino acids. The chain's CDR3 is CASSLAKGLAGLHEQFF. The CDR3, as DNA: TGTGCCAGCAGCTTAGCCAAGGGGCTAGCGGGGCTTCATGAGCAGTTCTTC.

Comment on this clone: One end of the junction fails to match germline, which may point to a read error. The rearrangement links TRBV7-2 to TRBJ1-1, with D unclear. The CDR3 contains 14 residues. Germline CDR1 reads SGHTA; CDR2 reads FQGNSA. In nucleotides, the CDR3 is TGTGCCAGCAGGTTAGGTGCGGGCGCGACTGAAGCTTTCTTT. Residues: CASRLGAGATEAFF.

The V call is TRBV9, the J call TRBJ2-2, with 11 bases that match TRBD1. The CDR3 has 17 residues. Trimming at V came to 0 bases and at J to 2 bases, leaving 3 bases not matched to a gene. CDR1 is SGDLS and CDR2 is YYNGEE in the germline V gene. CDR3 residues: CASSVGTGGANTGELFF. For the CDR3, the DNA is TGTGCCAGCAGCGTAGGGACAGGGGGCGCTAACACCGGGGAGCTGTTTTTT.

The V call is TRBV5-1, the J call TRBJ2-5, with TRBD2 matching 12 bases. In germline, CDR1 is SGHRS, CDR2 YFSETQ. Trimming at V came to 3 bases and at J to 4 bases, leaving 19 bases not matched to a gene. The CDR3 sequence is 20 residues long. The CDR3 DNA reads as TGCGCCAGCAGCTCGATCACCGGACAGGGGAAGGGACTAGCGGGAGAGACCCAGTACTTC. Its protein product is CASSSITGQGKGLAGETQYF.

The gene calls are TRBV28 and TRBJ1-1; 9 nucleotides align to TRBD1. The junction had 17 bases not matched to a gene; V was cut back by 6 bases and J by 0 bases. The germline V gene has CDR1 MDHEN and CDR2 SYDVKM. This CDR3 has 19 amino acids. CDR3 sequence reads: CASSSDFYTGGQMNTEAFF. The CDR3 DNA is TGTGCCAGCAGCTCAGACTTCTATACAGGGGGCCAAATGAACACTGAAGCTTTCTTT.

This clone was recorded a few times. This chain joins TRBV18 and TRBJ2-1; 9 nucleotides agree with TRBD1. The V segment lost 0 bases and the J segment 9 bases; nucleotides outside the gene matches: 6. CDR1 is KGHSH, CDR2 LQKENI, per germline. This CDR3 is built from 15 residues. CDR3 in amino acids: CASSPPGQGGLEQFF. Here the CDR3 DNA reads TGTGCCAGCTCACCACCGGGACAGGGCGGCCTTGAGCAGTTCTTC.

The chain recombines TRBV19 with TRBJ2-1, with TRBD2 matching over 14 bases. This CDR3 region has 18 residues. Germline values: CDR1 LNHDA, CDR2 SQIVND (reference sequence). The V gene end was trimmed by 6 bases and the J gene end by 0 bases; junction bases not matched to a gene: 7. The CDR3: CASRGTGTSGSSYNEQFF. In DNA, the CDR3 is TGTGCCAGTAGGGGAACCGGGACTAGCGGGAGCTCCTACAATGAGCAGTTCTTC.

Only a few counts were recorded for this clone. The rearrangement joins TRBV18 to TRBJ1-1; the D is unclear. Germline CDR1 reads KGHSH; CDR2 reads LQKENI. V lost 4 bases to trimming and J lost 1 base, with 19 bases between them. The CDR3 is made up of 17 amino acids. CDR3 region: CASSLTMRLQQNTEAFF. CDR3 DNA: TGTGCCAGCTCACTAACGATGAGATTACAGCAGAACACTGAAGCTTTCTTT.

The J gene is TRBJ2-7, the V gene TRBV6-1; TRBD1 is a possible D gene (6 bases). Trimming stripped 5 bases from V and 5 bases from J, with 16 bases between. The CDR3 extends over 14 amino acids. Germline V gene lookup returns CDR1 MNHNS and CDR2 SASEGT. In nucleotides, the CDR3 is TGTGCCAGCAGTAGAGACAGGCTCCGAAACGAGCAGTACTTC. Amino acids: CASSRDRLRNEQYF.

The count of this clone is one. The CDR3 protein is CASSVQKQGARGTEAFF. CDR3 nucleotide sequence: TGTGCCAGCAGCGTACAGAAACAGGGGGCCAGGGGTACTGAAGCTTTCTTT. The V gene is TRBV9, the J gene TRBJ1-1; TRBD1 aligns across 9 bases. Trimming removed 1 base from V and 5 bases from J; junction bases left unmatched: 12. Germline lookup yields CDR1 SGDLS and CDR2 YYNGEE. This CDR3 comprises 17 residues.

This chain joins TRBV19 and TRBJ1-5; TRBD1 matches 7 bases. Germline V CDR1 and CDR2: LNHDA, SQIVND (reference sequence). This CDR3 contains 14 residues. The trim removed 7 bases at V and 2 bases at J, leaving 5 bases unmatched. In DNA form, the CDR3 reads TGTGCCAGTACGGACAGGCGGGGCAATCAGCCCCAGCATTTT. Its translation: CASTDRRGNQPQHF.

The J gene is TRBJ2-1, the V gene TRBV6-4; no firm D call. There are 13 residues in the CDR3. V shed 2 bases and J shed 4 bases, with 6 bases lying between them. Germline-derived CDR1 and CDR2 are MRHNA and SNTAGT. CDR3 amino acids: CASSDGQYNEQFF. The CDR3 DNA follows: TGTGCCAGCAGTGACGGGCAGTACAATGAGCAGTTCTTC.

Here the CDR3 DNA reads TGTGCCAGCAGCTTGGATCCAGGGCCCTACGAGCAGTACTTC. Translation: CASSLDPGPYEQYF. This chain uses TRBV5-4 with TRBJ2-7, with D perhaps matching TRBD1 (5 bases). Looked up from germline, CDR1 is SGHNT and CDR2 is YYREEE (reference sequence). This CDR3 has 14 amino acids. Trimming cost V 0 bases and J 2 bases, with 9 bases left between them.

The chain links TRBV6-1 to TRBJ2-7; possible D gene TRBD2, 5 bases. Per germline, CDR1 MNHNS and CDR2 SASEGT. The CDR3 sequence is 11 residues long. Trimming shortened V by 6 bases and J by 7 bases, and 10 bases separated the two germline ends. The DNA for the CDR3 is TGTGCCAGCAGCCTATCGGGAGAGCAGTACTTC. Translating gives CASSLSGEQYF.

V usage is TRBV2 and J usage is TRBJ2-5, with TRBD2 matching 7 bases. CDR1 and CDR2 (germline): SNHLY, FYNNEI. The CDR3 sequence is 15 residues long. Trimming at V came to 8 bases and at J to 5 bases, leaving 14 bases not matched to a gene. DNA of the CDR3: TGTGCCAGCTGGCCGGGACTACCAGGGCCGGAGACCCAGTACTTC. It encodes CASWPGLPGPETQYF.